Each of the 24 T cell receptor beta chains below was sequenced from the same sample in a study of T cell repertoires in aging, cancer and after chemotherapy. Amplification of TCR beta used genomic DNA extracted from peripheral blood. A mixed TRB-A/B primer pool amplified rearranged TRB by multiplex touch-down PCR. A single record per CDR3 protein comes from TCRdb applying MiXCR to the multiplex PCR reads. The repertoire holds around 6,700 distinct CDR3 sequences, with about 50% as singletons. The specimen was blood. The receptor source for this set is a human donor with a solid tumor.

This chain links TRBV5-1 with TRBJ2-3; TRBD1 agrees at 8 bases. V was clipped by 4 bases and J by 1 base; unmatched bases: 8. This CDR3 is built from 16 residues. Germline V gene data show CDR1 as SGHRS and CDR2 as YFSETQ. The DNA of the CDR3 is TGCGCCAGCAGCGGAAGGACAGGGATCGGCACAGATACGCAGTATTTT. Translation: CASSGRTGIGTDTQYF.

The V call is TRBV30, the J call TRBJ1-3, with a possible D match to TRBD1 (6 bases). Trimming took off 2 bases at V and 4 bases at J, with 9 bases between the two ends. CDR1 is GTSNPN and CDR2 is SVGIG in the germline V gene (reference sequence). This CDR3 has 13 residues. CDR3 region: CAWSQDRGNTIYF. CDR3 nucleotides: TGTGCCTGGAGTCAAGACAGGGGAAACACCATATATTTT.

A few counts support this clonotype. The V gene is TRBV6-5, the J gene TRBJ1-1; TRBD1 matches 7 bases. This CDR3 comprises 16 residues. Losses at the gene ends were 5 bases for V and 1 base for J; bases not matched to a gene: 10. Germline CDR1 MNHEY, CDR2 SVGAGI. The CDR3 sequence is CASSIDREAANTEAFF. The CDR3 DNA reads as TGTGCCAGCAGTATCGACAGGGAGGCTGCGAACACTGAAGCTTTCTTT.

Remarks on this clonotype: Compared with germline, one end of the junction differs, possibly owing to a read error. The chain is built from TRBV5-5 and TRBJ2-2, with D uncertain. The CDR3 sequence is 12 residues long. CDR1 is SGHKS, CDR2 YYEKEE, per germline (reference sequence). The chain's CDR3 is CTSSLGTGELFF. The CDR3 nucleotides read TGTACCAGCAGCTTGGGGACCGGGGAGCTGTTTTTT.

The chain recombines TRBV6-1 with TRBJ2-7; the D is unclear. V dropped 2 bases and J dropped 5 bases, with 7 bases sitting between them. CDR3 size: 12 residues. Germline V lookup: CDR1 MNHNS, CDR2 SASEGT. CDR3 sequence (DNA): TGTGCCAGCAGTGAACAGAACCACGAGCAGTACTTC. Residues: CASSEQNHEQYF.

The chain couples TRBV5-4 to TRBJ2-7; D may be TRBD1 (5 bases). The CDR3 runs to 14 residues. V lost 4 bases, J lost 1 base, and 12 bases lay in between. Germline V lookup: CDR1 SGHNT, CDR2 YYREEE (reference sequence). Here the CDR3 reads CASSAQGNSYEQYF. DNA of the CDR3: TGTGCCAGCAGCGCCCAGGGTAATTCCTACGAGCAGTACTTC.

The chain has TRBV27 and TRBJ1-1; D remains unclear. The CDR3 consists of 13 residues. Looked up from germline, CDR1 is MNHEY and CDR2 is SMNVEV (reference sequence). Trimming stripped 3 bases from V and 1 base from J, with 6 bases between. This CDR3 reads CASSFERNTEAFF. CDR3 nucleotide sequence: TGTGCCAGCAGTTTCGAAAGGAACACTGAAGCTTTCTTT.

The chain uses TRBV30 and TRBJ2-5; TRBD1 aligns across 8 bases. The germline V gene encodes CDR1 GTSNPN and CDR2 SVGIG (reference sequence). V lost 5 bases to trimming and J lost 4 bases; unmatched junction nucleotides: 9. The CDR3 length is 14 residues. For the CDR3, the DNA is TGTGCCTGGGGACAGGGACCGCTAGGAGAGACCCAGTACTTC. It encodes CAWGQGPLGETQYF. Variable domain in full (rest from reference TRBV30 and TRBJ2-5): SQTIHQWPATLVQPVGSPLSLECTVEGTSNPNLYWYRQAAGRGLQLLFYSVGIGQISSEVPQNLSASRPQDRQFILSSKKLLLSDSGFYLCAWGQGPLGETQYFGPGTRLLVL.

This clonotype was observed a few times. The rearrangement links TRBV27 to TRBJ1-4; D call uncertain. The V gene lost 3 bases and the J gene lost 5 bases, with 10 bases spanning the gap. The CDR3 is 14 amino acids. CDR1 is MNHEY, CDR2 SMNVEV, per germline (reference sequence). The CDR3 bases are TGTGCCAGCAGTTTCTGGGGTGTCAATGAAAAACTGTTTTTT. Protein sequence: CASSFWGVNEKLFF.

The sample holds a few counts of this clonotype. The chain has TRBV28 and TRBJ2-3; D remains unclear. Germline values: CDR1 MDHEN, CDR2 SYDVKM. This CDR3 is 12 amino acids long. Trimming removed 8 bases from V and 0 bases from J, with 6 bases in between. CDR3 protein: CASSPSTDTQYF. The CDR3, as DNA: TGTGCCAGCTCCCCTAGCACAGATACGCAGTATTTT.

The chain recombines TRBV20-1 with TRBJ1-5; 7 bases line up with TRBD1. This CDR3 is built from 17 residues. Germline values: CDR1 DFQATT, CDR2 SNEGSKA (reference sequence). V shed 6 bases, J shed 1 base, and the junction held 15 bases outside the gene matches. CDR3 amino acids: CSAIDGTALRSNQPQHF. The CDR3 bases are TGCAGTGCGATCGACGGGACAGCGCTTAGGAGCAATCAGCCCCAGCATTTT.

The DNA for the CDR3 is TGTGCCTGGAGGAAAAGGGGTAATGAAAAACTGTTTTTT. This encodes CAWRKRGNEKLFF. The chain joins TRBV30 to TRBJ1-4; D may be TRBD1 (5 bases). Germline V gives CDR1 GTSNPN, CDR2 SVGIG (reference sequence). The CDR3 runs to 13 residues. V was shortened by 3 bases and J by 4 bases, with 9 bases between the two germline ends. Variable domain in full (rest from reference TRBV30 and TRBJ1-4): SQTIHQWPATLVQPVGSPLSLECTVEGTSNPNLYWYRQAAGRGLQLLFYSVGIGQISSEVPQNLSASRPQDRQFILSSKKLLLSDSGFYLCAWRKRGNEKLFFGSGTQLSVL.

The chain joins TRBV14 to TRBJ2-5; D could derive from TRBD1 or TRBD2 (5 bases each). The ends were cut back, 4 bases at V and 5 bases at J, with 11 bases in the middle. The CDR3 sequence is 13 residues long. Germline loops: CDR1 SGHDN, CDR2 FVKESK. For the CDR3, the DNA is TGTGCCAGCAGCCGGGACGAGTTGGAGACCCAGTACTTC. Amino acids: CASSRDELETQYF.

The J gene is TRBJ1-5, the V gene TRBV5-1; D not resolved. The V and J ends lost 4 bases and 3 bases respectively, with 11 bases between them. This CDR3 spans 14 amino acids. Germline assignment: CDR1 SGHRS and CDR2 YFSETQ. The CDR3 loop is CASSLGPPNQPQHF. The CDR3, as DNA: TGCGCCAGCAGCCTAGGGCCACCCAATCAGCCCCAGCATTTT.

The sample holds a few counts of this clonotype. The genes are TRBV6-5 and TRBJ2-2, with D unclear. Looked up from germline, CDR1 is MNHEY and CDR2 is SVGAGI. V lost 7 bases to trimming and J lost 6 bases, with 15 bases between them. The CDR3 runs to 14 residues. The chain's CDR3 is CASKSNSRPGELFF. CDR3 in DNA: TGTGCCAGCAAATCTAACTCACGGCCCGGGGAGCTGTTTTTT.

The rearrangement joins TRBV27 to TRBJ2-1; TRBD2 agrees at 9 bases. This CDR3 has 14 amino acids. V lost 9 bases to trimming and J lost 8 bases; unmatched junction nucleotides: 11. Germline V gene sequence: CDR1 MNHEY, CDR2 SMNVEV (reference sequence). CDR3 coding DNA: TGTGCCAGTGCACCGGGACTAGCAGCCTATGAGCAGTTCTTC. Its translation is CASAPGLAAYEQFF.

This clonotype was seen only a few times. The J gene is TRBJ1-6, the V gene TRBV20-1, with D possibly matching TRBD1 (6 bases). Germline V CDR1 and CDR2: DFQATT, SNEGSKA (reference sequence). The length of the CDR3 is 14 residues. V was shortened by 5 bases and J by 1 base, with 9 bases between the two germline ends. As DNA, the CDR3 is TGCAGTGCTCGTGACAGGTCCTATAATTCACCCCTCCACTTT. This sequence encodes CSARDRSYNSPLHF.

There are a few counts of this clonotype. V is TRBV12-3 or TRBV12-4 and J is TRBJ1-1, with a possible D match to TRBD1 (6 bases). The V and J ends lost 3 bases and 1 base respectively, with 9 bases between them. The CDR3 runs 14 residues. The CDR3 bases are TGTGCCAGCAGTTTCGGCAGGGGGAACACTGAAGCTTTCTTT. This gives the protein CASSFGRGNTEAFF.

The gene calls are TRBV2 and TRBJ1-2, with TRBD1 identical over 8 bases. Germline CDR1 is SNHLY and CDR2 is FYNNEI. The CDR3 spans 13 residues. Trimming at V came to 7 bases and at J to 12 bases, leaving 13 bases not matched to a gene. The DNA of the CDR3 is TGTGCCAGCAAACGGCAGGCAGGGGGCGCGGACACCTTC. It specifies CASKRQAGGADTF.

This clonotype was seen more than once but under ten times. The rearrangement uses TRBV27 and TRBJ1-2; D possibly corresponds to TRBD1 (5 bases). This CDR3 has 12 amino acids. Germline V gene sequence: CDR1 MNHEY, CDR2 SMNVEV (reference sequence). The V end was cut by 3 bases, the J end by 11 bases, with 13 bases between. The CDR3 reads CASSFDGHSYTF. CDR3 sequence (DNA): TGTGCCAGCAGTTTTGACGGACACTCGTACACCTTC.

This clonotype was found once. The J gene is TRBJ2-7, the V gene TRBV5-1; 8 bases fit TRBD1. Germline values: CDR1 SGHRS, CDR2 YFSETQ. V lost 2 bases to trimming and J lost 8 bases; unmatched junction nucleotides: 9. This CDR3 comprises 14 residues. The CDR3 region has the DNA TGCGCCAGCAGCTTCTCCTCGGACAGGGTAAAGCAGTACTTC. It encodes CASSFSSDRVKQYF.

This clonotype appeared a few times. This chain connects TRBV20-1 to TRBJ1-5, with D possibly being TRBD1 (6 bases). This CDR3 spans 13 amino acids. Germline CDR1 DFQATT, CDR2 SNEGSKA (reference sequence). V was shortened by 6 bases and J by 7 bases, with 16 bases between the two germline ends. The CDR3 nucleotides are TGCAGTGCGCTGGACAGCCTTGAACAGCCCCAGCATTTT. It codes for CSALDSLEQPQHF.

The chain has TRBV27 and TRBJ2-1; 15 bases are shared with TRBD2. Germline V lookup: CDR1 MNHEY, CDR2 SMNVEV (reference sequence). The ends lost 3 bases at V and 15 bases at J; junction bases unmatched: 3. The CDR3 contains 13 residues. The CDR3 DNA reads TGTGCCAGCAGTTTGGGGACTAGCGGGAGGCTGTTCTTC. It is translated as CASSLGTSGRLFF.

The chain combines TRBV20-1 with TRBJ1-2; 8 bases map to TRBD1. The ends lost 4 bases at V and 5 bases at J; junction bases unmatched: 9. This CDR3 region has 14 residues. CDR1 and CDR2 (germline): DFQATT, SNEGSKA (reference sequence). The CDR3 protein is CSATQGGQAYGYTF. CDR3 nucleotides: TGCAGTGCTACGCAAGGGGGACAGGCATATGGCTACACCTTC.